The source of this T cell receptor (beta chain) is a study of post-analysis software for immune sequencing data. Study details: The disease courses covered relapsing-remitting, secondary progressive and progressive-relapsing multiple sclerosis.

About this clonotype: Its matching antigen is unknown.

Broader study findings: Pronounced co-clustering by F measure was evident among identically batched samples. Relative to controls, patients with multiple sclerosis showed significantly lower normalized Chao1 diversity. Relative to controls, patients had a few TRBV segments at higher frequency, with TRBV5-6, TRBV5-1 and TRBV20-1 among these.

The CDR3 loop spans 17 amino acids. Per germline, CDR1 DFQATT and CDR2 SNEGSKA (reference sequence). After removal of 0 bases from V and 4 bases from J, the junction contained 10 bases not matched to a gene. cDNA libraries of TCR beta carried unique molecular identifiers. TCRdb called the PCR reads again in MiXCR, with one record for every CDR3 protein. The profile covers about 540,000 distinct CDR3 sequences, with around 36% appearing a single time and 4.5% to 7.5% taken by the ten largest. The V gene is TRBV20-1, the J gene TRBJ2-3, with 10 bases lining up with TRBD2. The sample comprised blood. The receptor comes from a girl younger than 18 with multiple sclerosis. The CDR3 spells CSARDWSLAGEADTQYF. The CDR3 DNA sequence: TGCAGTGCTAGAGATTGGTCGCTAGCGGGGGAGGCAGATACGCAGTATTTT.